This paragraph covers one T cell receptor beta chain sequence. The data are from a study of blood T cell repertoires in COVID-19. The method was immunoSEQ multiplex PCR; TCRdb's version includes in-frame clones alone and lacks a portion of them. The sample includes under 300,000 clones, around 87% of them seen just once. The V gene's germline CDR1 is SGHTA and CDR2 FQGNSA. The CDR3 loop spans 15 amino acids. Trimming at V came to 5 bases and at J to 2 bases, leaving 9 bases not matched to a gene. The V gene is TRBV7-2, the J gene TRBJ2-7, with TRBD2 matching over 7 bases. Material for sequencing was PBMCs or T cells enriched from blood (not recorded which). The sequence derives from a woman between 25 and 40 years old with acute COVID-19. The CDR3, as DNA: TGTGCCAGCAGCCCTGGGGCGGGAGTAACCTACGAGCAGTACTTC. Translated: CASSPGAGVTYEQYF. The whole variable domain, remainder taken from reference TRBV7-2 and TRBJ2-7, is GAGVSQSPSNKVTEKGKDVELRCDPISGHTALYWYRQSLGQGLEFLIYFQGNSAPDKSGLPSDRFSAERTGGSVSTLTIQRTQQEDSAVYLCASSPGAGVTYEQYFGPGTRLTVT.